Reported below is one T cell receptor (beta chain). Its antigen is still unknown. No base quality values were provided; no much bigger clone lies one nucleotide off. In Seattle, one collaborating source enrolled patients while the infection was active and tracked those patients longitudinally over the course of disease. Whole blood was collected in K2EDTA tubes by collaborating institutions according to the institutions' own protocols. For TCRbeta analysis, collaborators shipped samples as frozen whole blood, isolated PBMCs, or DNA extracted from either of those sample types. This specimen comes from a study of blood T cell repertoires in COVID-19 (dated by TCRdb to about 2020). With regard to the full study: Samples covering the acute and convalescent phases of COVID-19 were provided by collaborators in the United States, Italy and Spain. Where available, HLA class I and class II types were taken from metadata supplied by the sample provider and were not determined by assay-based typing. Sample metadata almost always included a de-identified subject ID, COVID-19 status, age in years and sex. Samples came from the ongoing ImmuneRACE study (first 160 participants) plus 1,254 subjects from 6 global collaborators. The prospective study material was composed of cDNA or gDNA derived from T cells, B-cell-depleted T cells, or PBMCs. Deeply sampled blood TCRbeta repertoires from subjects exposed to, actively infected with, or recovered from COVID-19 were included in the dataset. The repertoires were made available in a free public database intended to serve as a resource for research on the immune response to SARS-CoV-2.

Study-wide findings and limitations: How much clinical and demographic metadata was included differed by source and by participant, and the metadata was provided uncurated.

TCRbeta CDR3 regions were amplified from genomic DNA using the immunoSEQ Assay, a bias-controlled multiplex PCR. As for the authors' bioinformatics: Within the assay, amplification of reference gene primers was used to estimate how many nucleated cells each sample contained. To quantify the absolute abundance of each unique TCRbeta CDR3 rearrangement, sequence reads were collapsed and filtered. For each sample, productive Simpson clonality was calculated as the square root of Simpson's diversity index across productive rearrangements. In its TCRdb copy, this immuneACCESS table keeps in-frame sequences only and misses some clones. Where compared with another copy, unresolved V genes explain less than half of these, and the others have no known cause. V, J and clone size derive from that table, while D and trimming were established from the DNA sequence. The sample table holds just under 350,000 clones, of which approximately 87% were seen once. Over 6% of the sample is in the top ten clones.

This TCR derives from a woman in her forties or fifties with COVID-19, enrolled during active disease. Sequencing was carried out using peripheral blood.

The CDR3 sequence is CASSWDRTSGNTIYF. The nucleotide sequence reads TGCGCCAGCAGCTGGGACAGAACTTCTGGAAACACCATATATTTT. The sequence is built from TRBV5-1 and TRBJ1-3, and 7 bases in between align with TRBD1. The CDR3 covers 15 residues, taking in both the cysteine and the phenylalanine. Of the read, only the CDR3 DNA is kept; its 45 bases are in frame from base 1. From the germline V gene, CDR1 is SGHRS and CDR2 is YFSETQ. Ends trimmed: V by 3 bases, J by 1 base; bases unmatched to a gene: 4.